This T cell receptor (beta chain) originates from a study of shared clonotypes between healthy human individuals. Naive CD4+ cells were CD45RA-selected; the remaining cells were memory. Clones were read by immunoSEQ multiplex PCR, and TCRdb kept only the in-frame ones, dropping some. Here the sample spans 2 million to 3 million clones, about 92% being singletons. The trim removed 2 bases at V and 16 bases at J, leaving 13 bases unmatched. The CDR3 is 14 amino acids. The germline V gene has CDR1 GTSNPN and CDR2 SVGIG (reference sequence). The rearrangement links TRBV30 to TRBJ2-1, with 11 bases aligning to TRBD2. Sequencing input: naive CD4+ T cells sorted from blood. Specified subset: CD45RA+ positively selected. The origin of this receptor is a man younger than 35 in good health. The chain's CDR3 is CAWSPPPLAGGFFF. The CDR3 DNA is TGTGCCTGGAGTCCCCCCCCTCTAGCGGGGGGTTTTTTCTTC.